This entry lists 13 T cell receptor beta chains sequenced from one sample in a study of blood T cell repertoires in COVID-19 (dated by TCRdb to about 2020). The library came from the immunoSEQ multiplex PCR assay. This is the immuneACCESS table as TCRdb keeps it, with only in-frame sequences that have V and J called. A part of the clones is gone; compared with another copy, unresolved V genes explain less than half, and the rest is unexplained. This sample is represented by about 190,000 clones; approximately 91% of them were singletons. The top ten constitute around 1.1% of the sample. The material sequenced was peripheral blood. Every receptor here comes from a man aged 25-40 years with acute or convalescent COVID-19.

The J gene is TRBJ1-2, the V gene TRBV3-1 (or the pseudogene TRBV3-2); 10 bases are shared with TRBD1. V trimming: 1 base; J trimming: 3 bases; junction bases outside the gene matches: 2. The CDR3 loop spans 15 amino acids. Germline CDR1 reads LGHDT; CDR2 reads YNNKEL (reference sequence). The DNA for the CDR3 is TGTGCCAGCAGCCAAGGACAGGGGGCTCACTATGGCTACACCTTC. Protein: CASSQGQGAHYGYTF.

This chain links TRBV27 with TRBJ1-1; 10 bases match TRBD1. The V gene end was trimmed by 6 bases and the J gene end by 5 bases; junction bases not matched to a gene: 3. Germline loops: CDR1 MNHEY, CDR2 SMNVEV (reference sequence). This CDR3 has 13 amino acids. DNA of the CDR3: TGTGCCAGCAGCTGGGACAGGGGAACTGAAGCTTTCTTT. The encoded protein is CASSWDRGTEAFF.

This chain links TRBV6-2 or TRBV6-3 with TRBJ2-5, with 10 bases aligning to TRBD2. CDR1 is MNHEY and CDR2 is SVGEGT in the germline V gene. J lost 5 bases, V lost 4 bases, and 7 bases had no gene match. The CDR3 runs to 15 residues. The CDR3 nucleotides are TGTGCCAGCAGTTTCCCAAGCGGGAGGGTTGAGACCCAGTACTTC. Its protein product is CASSFPSGRVETQYF.

The chain uses TRBV5-1 and TRBJ2-5; unclear D gene. V was clipped by 2 bases and J by 5 bases, with 10 bases between them. Germline V gene data show CDR1 as SGHRS and CDR2 as YFSETQ. The CDR3 consists of 13 residues. The CDR3 loop reads CASSLRVLETQYF. The CDR3 DNA is TGCGCCAGCAGCTTACGGGTTCTGGAGACCCAGTACTTC.

Concerning this clone: Germline and junction disagree at one end, which may indicate a read error. This sequence joins TRBV7-7 and TRBJ2-1; tentative D call: TRBD1 (6 bases). The CDR3 has 15 residues. Per germline, CDR1 SSHAT and CDR2 FNYEAQ (reference sequence). The CDR3, as DNA: TGTGCTAGCAGCCCAAGCCCAGGGGATAAAGATGAGCAGTTCTTC. Amino acid sequence: CASSPSPGDKDEQFF. Together with reference TRBV7-7 and TRBJ2-1, the CDR3 gives the full variable domain: GAGVSQSPRYKVTKRGQDVTLRCDPISSHATLYWYQQALGQGPEFLTYFNYEAQPDKSGLPSDRFSAERPEGSISTLTIQRTEQRDSAMYRCASSPSPGDKDEQFFGPGTRLTVL.

CDR3 DNA sequence: TGTGCCAGCAGCCCGATCTTAGGGAGAAGAAATGAAAAACTGTTTTTT. It is translated as CASSPILGRRNEKLFF. This chain connects TRBV7-9 to TRBJ1-4; D is ambiguous. Germline CDR1 is SEHNR and CDR2 is FQNEAQ (reference sequence). V was clipped by 5 bases and J by 5 bases, with 18 bases between them. The CDR3 has 16 residues. Full variable domain (remainder filled in from reference TRBV7-9 and TRBJ1-4): DTGVSQNPRHKITKRGQNVTFRCDPISEHNRLYWYRQTLGQGPEFLTYFQNEAQLEKSRLLSDRFSAERPKGSFSTLEIQRTEQGDSAMYLCASSPILGRRNEKLFFGSGTQLSVL.

This rearrangement joins TRBV15 to TRBJ2-7, with 7 bases lining up with TRBD2. Losses at the gene ends were 5 bases for V and 5 bases for J; bases not matched to a gene: 6. The CDR3 has 13 residues. The germline V gene encodes CDR1 LNHNV and CDR2 YYDKDF (reference sequence). Here the CDR3 DNA reads TGTGCCACCAGCCGGGGGGATTCCGACGAGCAGTACTTC. This translates into CATSRGDSDEQYF.

This chain connects TRBV18 to TRBJ1-6, with D possibly matching TRBD1 (6 bases). The CDR3 is 16 residues long. Trimming pared 3 bases from V and 7 bases from J, leaving 16 bases between. The germline gives CDR1 KGHSH, CDR2 LQKENI. As DNA, the CDR3 is TGTGCCAGCTCACCCATACAAGGACAGAAAAATTCACCCCTCCACTTT. Its protein product is CASSPIQGQKNSPLHF. Full variable domain (remainder filled in from reference TRBV18 and TRBJ1-6): NAGVMQNPRHLVRRRGQEARLRCSPMKGHSHVYWYRQLPEEGLKFMVYLQKENIIDESGMPKERFSAEFPKEGPSILRIQQVVRGDSAAYFCASSPIQGQKNSPLHFGNGTRLTVT.

The chain links TRBV28 to TRBJ2-1; no firm D call. The germline CDR1 and CDR2 sequences are MDHEN and SYDVKM. This CDR3 is 14 amino acids long. V shed 6 bases and J shed 7 bases, with 16 bases lying between them. In DNA form, the CDR3 reads TGTGCCAGCAGCGCCATAGTTCTTCGGAATGAGCAGTTCTTC. This translates into CASSAIVLRNEQFF. Together with reference TRBV28 and TRBJ2-1, the CDR3 gives the full variable domain: DVKVTQSSRYLVKRTGEKVFLECVQDMDHENMFWYRQDPGLGLRLIYFSYDVKMKEKGDIPEGYSVSREKKERFSLILESASTNQTSMYLCASSAIVLRNEQFFGPGTRLTVL.

The chain carries TRBV6-6 and TRBJ2-7; no clear D gene. Trimming stripped 6 bases from V and 0 bases from J, with 12 bases between. Germline V gene sequence: CDR1 MNHNY, CDR2 SVGAGI (reference sequence). CDR3 length equals 14 residues. The DNA for the CDR3 is TGTGCCAGCAGCCAGACTGAGAGCTCCTACGAGCAGTACTTC. Residues: CASSQTESSYEQYF.

The chain has TRBV30 and TRBJ2-2, with 7 positions matching TRBD1. Germline CDR1 and CDR2: GTSNPN and SVGIG (reference sequence). Trimming removed 0 bases from V and 6 bases from J; junction bases left unmatched: 10. The CDR3 contains 16 residues. DNA for the CDR3: TGTGCCTGGAGTGTACTGGGACAGACAATCCCCGGGGAGCTGTTTTTT. This sequence encodes CAWSVLGQTIPGELFF.

The DNA for the CDR3 is TGTGCCAGCAGCTCGGGACAGGGGGCGTCTAATGAGCAGTTCTTC. Encoded protein: CASSSGQGASNEQFF. The chain carries TRBV5-4 and TRBJ2-1, with 12 bases that match TRBD1. This CDR3 contains 15 residues. Germline V gene data show CDR1 as SGHNT and CDR2 as YYREEE (reference sequence). V dropped 3 bases and J dropped 7; count of bases not matched to a gene: 5.

The rearrangement joins TRBV28 to TRBJ1-2; 7 bases match TRBD1. Trimming removed 4 bases from V and 5 bases from J; junction bases left unmatched: 13. Germline-derived CDR1 and CDR2 are MDHEN and SYDVKM. There are 16 residues in the CDR3. CDR3 sequence: CASSSTHSRDSYGYTF. As DNA, the CDR3 is TGTGCCAGCAGTTCAACCCATTCCCGGGACAGTTATGGCTACACCTTC.